What follows are 22 T cell receptor beta chains derived from one specimen sequenced in a study of T cells in localized non-small cell lung cancer. Clones were sequenced by immunoSEQ multiplex PCR, and TCRdb holds only the in-frame ones, with some missing. This table has some 1,800 clones, about 25% appearing once. The specimen comprised normal lung tissue next to the tumor, sampled before any cancer treatment. Source of these receptors: an older female donor with stage I lung adenocarcinoma.

This clone was seen only a few times. The genes are TRBV7-5 and TRBJ2-1; no check of the table's D call, TRBD2, against the DNA was made. TRBV7-5 counts as a pseudogene. The CDR3 loop spans 15 amino acids. This CDR3 reads CASSPSWTRHHEQFF. CDR3 nucleotides: TGTGCCAGCAGCCCTAGCTGGACTAGACACCATGAGCAGTTCTTC.

This clone was seen more than once but under ten times. The chain has TRBV11-3 and TRBJ2-1; 9 bases match TRBD1. CDR3 size: 16 residues. CDR1 is SGHNT and CDR2 is YENEEA in the germline V gene. V was pared by 0 bases and J by 5 bases, with 5 bases of the junction left unmatched. In DNA form, the CDR3 reads TGTGCCAGCAGCTTAGAAAACAGGGGGCGTGACAATGAGCAGTTCTTC. It yields the protein CASSLENRGRDNEQFF.

This clone appeared a few times. J is TRBJ1-2 and V is TRBV6-8; TRBD1 matches 7 bases. The ends lost 11 bases at V and 2 bases at J; junction bases unmatched: 8. Germline CDR1 reads MNHGY; CDR2 reads SAAAGT. CDR3 length: 13 residues. CDR3 bases: TGTGCCGTCTCGGGACAGATGAACTATGGCTACACCTTC. This codes for CAVSGQMNYGYTF.

The V and J genes are TRBV15 and TRBJ1-2; D is perhaps TRBD1 (5 bases). V gave up 0 bases and J gave up 5 bases, with 16 bases separating them. The CDR3 has 16 amino acids. Germline V lookup: CDR1 LNHNV, CDR2 YYDKDF (reference sequence). CDR3 coding DNA: TGTGCCACCAGCAGAGACCCTACAGGAACGAAGTATGGCTACACCTTC. It codes for CATSRDPTGTKYGYTF. The full variable domain, completed using reference TRBV15 and TRBJ1-2, is DAMVIQNPRYQVTQFGKPVTLSCSQTLNHNVMYWYQQKSSQAPKLLFHYYDKDFNNEADTPDNFQSRRPNTSFCFLDIRSPGLGDTAMYLCATSRDPTGTKYGYTFGSGTRLTVV.

The chain uses TRBV15 and TRBJ2-5; 15 nucleotides match TRBD2. Germline CDR1 and CDR2: LNHNV and YYDKDF (reference sequence). V lost 3 bases, J lost 5 bases, and 1 base stayed unmatched. The CDR3 is made up of 15 amino acids. CDR3: CATSRGLAGGETQYF. CDR3 sequence (DNA): TGTGCCACCAGCAGGGGACTAGCGGGAGGTGAGACCCAGTACTTC.

This clone was observed a few times. The rearrangement links TRBV19 to TRBJ1-6; D call uncertain. There are 15 residues in the CDR3. Germline loops: CDR1 LNHDA, CDR2 SQIVND (reference sequence). V gave up 6 bases and J gave up 0 bases, with 9 bases separating them. This CDR3 is CASRQQSSYNSPLHF. CDR3 DNA sequence: TGTGCCAGTAGACAGCAGAGCTCCTATAATTCACCCCTCCACTTT.

The genes are TRBV11-3 and TRBJ2-1; maybe TRBD2 (5 bases). The germline V gene has CDR1 SGHNT and CDR2 YENEEA. Trimming pared 7 bases from V and 0 bases from J, leaving 13 bases between. This CDR3 comprises 15 residues. CDR3 in amino acids: CASIPLGSSYNEQFF. The CDR3 nucleotides are TGTGCCAGCATCCCACTAGGGAGCTCCTACAATGAGCAGTTCTTC.

The rearrangement links TRBV15 to TRBJ2-1, with TRBD2 identical over 13 bases. This CDR3 region has 17 residues. V was pared by 3 bases and J by 8 bases, with 10 bases of the junction left unmatched. From germline, CDR1 is LNHNV and CDR2 YYDKDF (reference sequence). CDR3 DNA: TGTGCCACCAGCAGCGGGGGACTAGCGGGGATTCTCGATGAGCAGTTCTTC. It codes for CATSSGGLAGILDEQFF.

The chain couples TRBV6-8 to TRBJ1-1, with 8 bases lining up with TRBD1. V lost 5 bases to trimming and J lost 6 bases; unmatched junction nucleotides: 5. The CDR3 extends over 13 amino acids. The germline gives CDR1 MNHGY, CDR2 SAAAGT. CDR3 sequence: CASSLPGQAEAFF. The CDR3, as DNA: TGTGCCAGCAGTCTTCCGGGACAGGCTGAAGCTTTCTTT.

This clone is categorized as medium-sized. The genes are TRBV6-1 and TRBJ2-2; 7 nucleotides agree with TRBD2. The germline V gene has CDR1 MNHNS and CDR2 SASEGT. This CDR3 has 15 residues. The trim removed 0 bases at V and 10 bases at J, leaving 8 bases unmatched. CDR3 sequence: CASSEAGRGTMELFF. The CDR3 nucleotides are TGTGCCAGCAGTGAAGCCGGACGGGGGACTATGGAGCTGTTTTTT.

V usage is TRBV14 and J usage is TRBJ2-4; no firm D call. This CDR3 comprises 15 residues. Germline lookup yields CDR1 SGHDN and CDR2 FVKESK. The V gene lost 0 bases and the J gene lost 6 bases, with 12 bases spanning the gap. The CDR3 coding sequence is TGTGCCAGCAGCCAAGAAGGCGGTGGGGTAAACATTCAGTACTTC. This translates into CASSQEGGGVNIQYF.

The chain is built from TRBV5-1 and TRBJ1-1; 8 nucleotides agree with TRBD1. The junction had 6 bases not matched to a gene; V was cut back by 2 bases and J by 6 bases. This CDR3 has 14 residues. Germline V gives CDR1 SGHRS, CDR2 YFSETQ. The CDR3 nucleotides read TGCGCCAGCAGCTTTCTGGGACAGGAGGCTGAAGCTTTCTTT. It codes for CASSFLGQEAEAFF. The whole variable domain, remainder taken from reference TRBV5-1 and TRBJ1-1, is KAGVTQTPRYLIKTRGQQVTLSCSPISGHRSVSWYQQTPGQGLQFLFEYFSETQRNKGNFPGRFSGRQFSNSRSEMNVSTLELGDSALYLCASSFLGQEAEAFFGQGTRLTVV.

V usage is TRBV5-1 and J usage is TRBJ1-2; 7 bases are shared with TRBD1. Per the germline V gene, CDR1 is SGHRS and CDR2 is YFSETQ. Unmatched junction bases numbered 14, after V lost 0 bases and J lost 6 bases. CDR3 length equals 17 residues. The CDR3 DNA reads as TGCGCCAGCAGCTTGGCCCCCTCAATTAGACAGGGCAATGGCTACACCTTC. Its protein is CASSLAPSIRQGNGYTF. The complete variable domain, with remaining parts taken from reference TRBV5-1 and TRBJ1-2, reads KAGVTQTPRYLIKTRGQQVTLSCSPISGHRSVSWYQQTPGQGLQFLFEYFSETQRNKGNFPGRFSGRQFSNSRSEMNVSTLELGDSALYLCASSLAPSIRQGNGYTFGSGTRLTVV.

This clone has only one observation. The chain combines TRBV10-2 with TRBJ1-3; D uncertain. Trimming took off 4 bases at V and 5 bases at J, with 6 bases between the two ends. CDR1 is WSHSY and CDR2 is SAAADI in the germline V gene. The length of the CDR3 is 12 residues. The CDR3 protein is CASSVGRNTIYF. The CDR3 region has the DNA TGCGCCAGCAGTGTAGGCAGAAACACCATATATTTT.

The V call is TRBV19, the J call TRBJ2-2; 10 bases match TRBD1. CDR3 length: 14 amino acids. Germline lookup yields CDR1 LNHDA and CDR2 SQIVND (reference sequence). V trimming: 3 bases; J trimming: 8 bases; junction bases outside the gene matches: 3. CDR3 DNA: TGTGCCAGTAGTATGGGGACAGGGGTTGGGGAGCTGTTTTTT. This encodes CASSMGTGVGELFF.

This clone came up a few times. The chain recombines TRBV6-8 with TRBJ1-1, with no clear D. Trimming stripped 6 bases from V and 4 bases from J, with 12 bases between. Germline V lookup: CDR1 MNHGY, CDR2 SAAAGT. The CDR3 length is 13 residues. The chain's CDR3 is CASRARGGTEAFF. DNA of the CDR3: TGTGCCAGCAGAGCCCGGGGAGGCACTGAAGCTTTCTTT.

This chain joins TRBV29-1 and TRBJ2-6; a possible D gene is TRBD1 (5 bases). V was shortened by 0 bases and J by 4 bases, with 10 bases between the two germline ends. Germline V gene sequence: CDR1 SQVTM, CDR2 ANQGSEA. The CDR3 spans 15 residues. The CDR3 reads CSVEEGARGANVLTF. The CDR3 nucleotides are TGCAGCGTTGAAGAAGGGGCTCGGGGGGCCAACGTCCTGACTTTC.

This sequence joins TRBV11-3 and TRBJ1-1; no clear D gene. V was trimmed by 2 bases and J by 0 bases, leaving 10 bases between them. The CDR3 spans 15 residues. The V gene's germline CDR1 is SGHNT and CDR2 YENEEA. CDR3 in amino acids: CASSLYSGVNTEAFF. CDR3 bases: TGTGCCAGCAGCTTATATTCCGGAGTGAACACTGAAGCTTTCTTT.

The chain employs TRBV19 and TRBJ2-7, with 10 positions matching TRBD1. CDR1 and CDR2 from the germline V gene are LNHDA and SQIVND (reference sequence). The length of the CDR3 is 18 residues. The V segment lost 3 bases and the J segment 0 bases; nucleotides outside the gene matches: 11. The CDR3 DNA follows: TGTGCCAGTAGTATGCACAAACAAGGACAGGGGGACTCCTACGAGCAGTACTTC. It specifies CASSMHKQGQGDSYEQYF.

CDR3 protein: CASSIPLLNQPQHF. The CDR3 DNA is TGTGCCAGTAGTATCCCTCTGCTGAATCAGCCCCAGCATTTT. The gene calls are TRBV19 and TRBJ1-5; unclear D gene. The V gene lost 3 bases and the J gene lost 4 bases, with 10 bases spanning the gap. Germline V CDR1 and CDR2: LNHDA, SQIVND (reference sequence). The CDR3 covers 14 residues.

This clone appeared a few times. The genes are TRBV29-1 and TRBJ1-1; 7 positions match TRBD1. This CDR3 is 13 amino acids long. J was trimmed by 5 bases and V by 5 bases; bases with no gene match: 8. Germline CDR1 is SQVTM and CDR2 is ANQGSEA. The CDR3 region has the DNA TGCAGCGTTAGATGGACAGGCGGGACTGAAGCTTTCTTT. Its translation is CSVRWTGGTEAFF. The full variable domain, with the rest looked up from reference TRBV29-1 and TRBJ1-1, is SAVISQKPSRDICQRGTSLTIQCQVDSQVTMMFWYRQQPGQSLTLIATANQGSEATYESGFVIDKFPISRPNLTFSTLTVSNMSPEDSSIYLCSVRWTGGTEAFFGQGTRLTVV.

This clone is medium-sized (0.01 to 0.1%). This chain joins TRBV6-8 and TRBJ2-5; D is uncertain. Germline assignment: CDR1 MNHGY and CDR2 SAAAGT. V shed 6 bases and J shed 2 bases, with 7 bases lying between them. The CDR3 consists of 12 residues. CDR3 DNA sequence: TGTGCCAGCAGCCTAAGACAAGAGACCCAGTACTTC. Encoded protein: CASSLRQETQYF.